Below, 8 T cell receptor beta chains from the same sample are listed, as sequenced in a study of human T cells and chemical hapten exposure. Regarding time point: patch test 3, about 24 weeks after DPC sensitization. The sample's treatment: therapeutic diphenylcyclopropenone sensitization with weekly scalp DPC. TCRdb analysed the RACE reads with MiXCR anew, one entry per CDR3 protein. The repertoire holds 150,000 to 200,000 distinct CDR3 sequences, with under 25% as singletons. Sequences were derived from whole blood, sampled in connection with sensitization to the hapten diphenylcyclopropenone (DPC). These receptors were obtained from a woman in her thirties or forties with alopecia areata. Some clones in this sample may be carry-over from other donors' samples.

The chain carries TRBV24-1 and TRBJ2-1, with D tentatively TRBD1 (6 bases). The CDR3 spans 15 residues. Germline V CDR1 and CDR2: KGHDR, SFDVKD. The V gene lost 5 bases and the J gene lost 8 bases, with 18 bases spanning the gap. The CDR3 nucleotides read TGTGCCACCAGTGCCCCATCCCAGGGGTCGGATGAGCAGTTCTTC. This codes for CATSAPSQGSDEQFF.

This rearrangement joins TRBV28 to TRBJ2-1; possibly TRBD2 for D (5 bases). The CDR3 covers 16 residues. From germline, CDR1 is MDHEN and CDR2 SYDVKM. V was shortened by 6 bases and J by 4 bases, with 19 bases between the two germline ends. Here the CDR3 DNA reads TGTGCCAGCAGCCCCTCGGGGTCGAAACTTTACAATGAGCAGTTCTTC. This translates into CASSPSGSKLYNEQFF.

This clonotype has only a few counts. The CDR3 bases are TGTGCCAGCAGTTACCTGGGACAGGGGGCGGCAGATACGCAGTATTTT. Amino acid sequence: CASSYLGQGAADTQYF. The gene calls are TRBV6-2 or TRBV6-3 and TRBJ2-3; 12 bases are shared with TRBD1. The ends lost 2 bases at V and 4 bases at J; junction bases unmatched: 4. CDR1 is MNHEY and CDR2 is SVGEGT in the germline V gene. This CDR3 has 16 residues.

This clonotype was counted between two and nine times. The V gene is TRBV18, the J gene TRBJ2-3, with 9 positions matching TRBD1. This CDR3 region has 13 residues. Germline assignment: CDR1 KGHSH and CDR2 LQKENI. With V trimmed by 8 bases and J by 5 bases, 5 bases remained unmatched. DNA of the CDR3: TGTGCCAGCCTGGGACAGGGTAGAGATACGCAGTATTTT. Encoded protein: CASLGQGRDTQYF.

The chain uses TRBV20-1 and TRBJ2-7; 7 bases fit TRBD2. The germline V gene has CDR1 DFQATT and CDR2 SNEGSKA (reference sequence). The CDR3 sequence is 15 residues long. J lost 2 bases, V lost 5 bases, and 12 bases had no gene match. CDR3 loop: CSAPGSTSAAYEQYF. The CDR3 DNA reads TGCAGTGCTCCGGGGAGTACTAGCGCCGCCTACGAGCAGTACTTC.

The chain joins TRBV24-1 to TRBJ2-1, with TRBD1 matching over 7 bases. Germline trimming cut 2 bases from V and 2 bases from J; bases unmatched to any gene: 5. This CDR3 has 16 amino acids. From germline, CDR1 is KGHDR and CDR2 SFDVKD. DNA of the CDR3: TGTGCCACCAGTGATTCCGGGACAGTGGCCTACAATGAGCAGTTCTTC. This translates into CATSDSGTVAYNEQFF.

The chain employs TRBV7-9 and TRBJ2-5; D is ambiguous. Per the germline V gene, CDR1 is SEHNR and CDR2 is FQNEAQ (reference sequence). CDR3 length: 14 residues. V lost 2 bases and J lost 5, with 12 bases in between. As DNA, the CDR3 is TGTGCCAGCAGCTTAACGTCAGGTTCGGAGACCCAGTACTTC. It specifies CASSLTSGSETQYF.

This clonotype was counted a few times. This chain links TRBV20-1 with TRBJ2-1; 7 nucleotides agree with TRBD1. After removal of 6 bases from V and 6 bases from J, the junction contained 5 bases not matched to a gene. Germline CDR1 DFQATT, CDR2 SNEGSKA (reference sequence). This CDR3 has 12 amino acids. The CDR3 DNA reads TGCAGTGCACCGGGACAGTTCAATGAGCAGTTCTTC. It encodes CSAPGQFNEQFF.